This T cell receptor beta chain derives from a study of neurological immune-mediated disorders. This CDR3 is built from 12 residues. Germline CDR1 SEHNR, CDR2 FQNEAQ (reference sequence). V was shortened by 5 bases and J by 3 bases, with 7 bases between the two germline ends. Time point indicated: longitudinal time-point 2. PBMCs numbering 2 million and stored at -80 C yielded the unsorted libraries. TCRdb ran MiXCR on the 5' RACE reads and lists one entry per CDR3 protein. Among approximately 85,000 distinct CDR3 sequences, around 13% were seen once, and the ten largest hold 5%. Study-level findings and limits: None of the CDR3 amino acid sequences found in expanded clones was shared across subjects. This suggests that the TCR-beta repertoires were private in all groups.

This clonotype was detected ten times or more. Its antigen is still unknown. The receptor's source is a female donor with HTLV-1-associated myelopathy (HAM/TSP). The rearrangement uses TRBV7-9 and TRBJ2-5; tentatively, D is TRBD1 (5 bases). Sequencing used PBMCs. CDR3 DNA: TGTGCCAGCAGCCGCAGGGAAGAGACCCAGTACTTC. It is translated as CASSRREETQYF.